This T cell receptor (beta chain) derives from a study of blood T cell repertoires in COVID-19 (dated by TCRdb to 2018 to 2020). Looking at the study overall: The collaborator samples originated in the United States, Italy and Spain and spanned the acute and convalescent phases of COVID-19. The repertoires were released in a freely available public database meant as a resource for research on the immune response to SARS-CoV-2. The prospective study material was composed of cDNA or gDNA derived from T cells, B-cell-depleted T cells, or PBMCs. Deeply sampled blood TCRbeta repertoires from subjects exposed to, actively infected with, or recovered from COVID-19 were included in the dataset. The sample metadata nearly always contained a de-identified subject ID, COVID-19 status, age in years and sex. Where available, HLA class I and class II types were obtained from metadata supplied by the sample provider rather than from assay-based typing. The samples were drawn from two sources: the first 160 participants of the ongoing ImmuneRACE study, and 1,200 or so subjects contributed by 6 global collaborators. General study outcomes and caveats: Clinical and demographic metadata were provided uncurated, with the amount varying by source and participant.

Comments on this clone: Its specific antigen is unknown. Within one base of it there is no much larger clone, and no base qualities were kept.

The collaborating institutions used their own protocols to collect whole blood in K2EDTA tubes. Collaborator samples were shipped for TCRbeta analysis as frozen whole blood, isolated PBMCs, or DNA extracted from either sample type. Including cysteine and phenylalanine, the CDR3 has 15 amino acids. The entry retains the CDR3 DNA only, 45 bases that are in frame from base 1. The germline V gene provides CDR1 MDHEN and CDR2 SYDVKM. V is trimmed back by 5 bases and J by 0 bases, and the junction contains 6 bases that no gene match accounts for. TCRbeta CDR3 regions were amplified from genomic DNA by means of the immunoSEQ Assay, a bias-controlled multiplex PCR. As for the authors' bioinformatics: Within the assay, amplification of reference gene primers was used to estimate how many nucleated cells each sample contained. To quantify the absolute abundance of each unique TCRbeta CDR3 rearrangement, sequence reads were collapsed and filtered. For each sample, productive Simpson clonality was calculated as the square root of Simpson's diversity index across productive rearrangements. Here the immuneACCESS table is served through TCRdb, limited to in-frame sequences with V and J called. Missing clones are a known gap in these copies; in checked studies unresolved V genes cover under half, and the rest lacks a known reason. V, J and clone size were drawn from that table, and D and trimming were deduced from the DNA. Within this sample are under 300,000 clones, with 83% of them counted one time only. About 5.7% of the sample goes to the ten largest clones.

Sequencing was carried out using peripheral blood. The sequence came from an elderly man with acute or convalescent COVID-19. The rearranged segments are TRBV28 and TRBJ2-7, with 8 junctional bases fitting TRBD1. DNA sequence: TGTGCCAGCAGTGGACAGGGTATAAGCTCCTACGAGCAGTACTTC. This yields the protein CASSGQGISSYEQYF.